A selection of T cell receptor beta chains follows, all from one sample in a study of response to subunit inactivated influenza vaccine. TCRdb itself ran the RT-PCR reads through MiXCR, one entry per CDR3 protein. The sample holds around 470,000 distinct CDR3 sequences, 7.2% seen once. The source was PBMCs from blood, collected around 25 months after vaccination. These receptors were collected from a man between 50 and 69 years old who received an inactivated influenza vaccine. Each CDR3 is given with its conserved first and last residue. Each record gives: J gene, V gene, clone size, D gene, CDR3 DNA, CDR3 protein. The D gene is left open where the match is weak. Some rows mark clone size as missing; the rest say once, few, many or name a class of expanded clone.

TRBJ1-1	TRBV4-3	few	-	TGCGCCAGCAGCCAAGAACAGGAGTACACTGAAGCTTTCTTT	CASSQEQEYTEAFF
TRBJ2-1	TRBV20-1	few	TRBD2	TGCAGTGCTACCAGTGGCGGGAGGGCCCGGAATGAGCAGTTCTTC	CSATSGGRARNEQFF
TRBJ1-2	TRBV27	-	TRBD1	TGTGCCAGCAGTTTCGGGTCGGGACAGAACTATGGCTACACCTTC	CASSFGSGQNYGYTF
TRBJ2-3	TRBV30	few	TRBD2	TGTGCCTCACTAGCGAGGACAGATACGCAGTATTTT	CASLARTDTQYF
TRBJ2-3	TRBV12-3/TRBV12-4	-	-	TGTGCCAGCAGTTTTGGGCCGCAAAGGCAGGGTCCGATTCGCACAGATACGCAGTATTTT	CASSFGPQRQGPIRTDTQYF
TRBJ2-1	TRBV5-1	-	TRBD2	TGCGCCAGCAGCTTGGGGCGGCGGGGGAGCGCCTACAATGAGCAGTTCTTC	CASSLGRRGSAYNEQFF
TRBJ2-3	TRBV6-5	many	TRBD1	TGTGCCAGCAGTTACTCGGGACAGGGCCGGGGCACAGATACGCAGTATTTT	CASSYSGQGRGTDTQYF
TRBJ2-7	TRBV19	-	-	TGTGCCAGTAGTATCCTGCAGGGCCCGGGCTACGAGCAGTACTTC	CASSILQGPGYEQYF
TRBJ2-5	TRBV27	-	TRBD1	TGTGCCAGCCGCCTGACCGGGACAGGGGTAGGAGAGACCCAGTACTTC	CASRLTGTGVGETQYF
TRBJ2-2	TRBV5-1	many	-	TGCGCCAGCAGCGACGGGGGTGTTAGGACCGGGGAGCTGTTTTTT	CASSDGGVRTGELFF
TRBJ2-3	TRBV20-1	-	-	TGCAGTGCTCCCCGGTTCAACACAGATACGCAGTATTTT	CSAPRFNTDTQYF
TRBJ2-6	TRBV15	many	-	TGTGCCACCAGCGGTAGGGATGGGGCCAACGTCCTGACTTTC	CATSGRDGANVLTF
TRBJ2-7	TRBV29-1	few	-	TGCAGCGTTGAAGAGGGTCGGTACGAGCAGTACTTC	CSVEEGRYEQYF
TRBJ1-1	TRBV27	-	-	TGTGCCAGCAGTTTATCGATACGGTACGGGGAGGAAGCTTTCTTT	CASSLSIRYGEEAFF
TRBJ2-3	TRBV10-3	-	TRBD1	TGTGCCATCAGGGGACAGGGGTCTAGCACAGATACGCAGTATTTT	CAIRGQGSSTDTQYF
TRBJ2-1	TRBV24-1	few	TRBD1	TGTGCCACCAGTGACCCGCCGGACAGGGAGGTGGGGAATGAGCAGTTCTTC	CATSDPPDREVGNEQFF
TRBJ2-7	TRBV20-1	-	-	TGCAGTGCTAACCCGGAAAGGGGTTTCTACGAGCAGTACTTC	CSANPERGFYEQYF
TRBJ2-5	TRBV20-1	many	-	TGCAGTGCTAGAGAAGACAGAGAAGAGACCCAGTACTTC	CSAREDREETQYF
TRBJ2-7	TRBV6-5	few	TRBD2	TGTGCCAGCAGTTACCAAACGGGCGCACCTAGCGGGAGGGCGAAAGAGCAGTACTTC	CASSYQTGAPSGRAKEQYF
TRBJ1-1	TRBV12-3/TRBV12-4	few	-	TGTGCCAGTAGTACTTCCCACGGGGTAGCTTTCTTT	CASSTSHGVAFF
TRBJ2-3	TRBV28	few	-	TGTGCCAGCAGTTTGGGTACGATCTGGGACTCCTATAAGAGCACAGATACGCAGTATTTT	CASSLGTIWDSYKSTDTQYF
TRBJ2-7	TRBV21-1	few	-	TGTGCCAGCAGCAATCTAGGTGGATACTACGAGCAGTACTTC	CASSNLGGYYEQYF
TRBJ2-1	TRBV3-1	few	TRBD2	TGTGCCAGCAGCCAAGCGACCAGGCGGGGGTCCAATGAGCAGTTCTTC	CASSQATRRGSNEQFF
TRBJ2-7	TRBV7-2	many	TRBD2	TGTGCCAGCAGCCCGGGGACTAGCGGGGGGTACGAGCAGTACTTC	CASSPGTSGGYEQYF
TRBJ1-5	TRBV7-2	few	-	TGTGCCAGCAGCTTAGGGGACACGGGCAATCAGCCCCAGCATTTT	CASSLGDTGNQPQHF
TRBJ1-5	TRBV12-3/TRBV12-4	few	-	TGTGCCAGCAGTTTAGCTCCAATTAGCAATCAGCCCCAGCATTTT	CASSLAPISNQPQHF
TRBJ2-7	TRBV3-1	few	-	TGTGCCAGCAGCCTCAGCGGTTTCCGTTACGAGCAGTACTTC	CASSLSGFRYEQYF
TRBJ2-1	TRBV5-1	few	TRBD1	TGCGCCAGCAGATGGGACAGCCCTAATGAGCAGTTCTTC	CASRWDSPNEQFF
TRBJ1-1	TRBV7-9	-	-	TGTGCCAGCAGCTTAGCTGGAGGAGGCGCTGAAGCTTTCTTT	CASSLAGGGAEAFF
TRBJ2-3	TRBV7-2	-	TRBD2	TGTGCCAGCAGCATACGACTAGCGGGGATCACAGATACGCAGTATTTT	CASSIRLAGITDTQYF
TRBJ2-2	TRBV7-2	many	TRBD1	TGTGCCAGCAGCTTAGCGACAGGGGGCGCCTCCGGGGAGCTGTTTTTT	CASSLATGGASGELFF
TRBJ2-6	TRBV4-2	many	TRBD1	TGTGCCAGCAGCCAACCGGGACAGGGGACTGGGGCCAACGTCCTGACTTTC	CASSQPGQGTGANVLTF
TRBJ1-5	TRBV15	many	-	TGTGCCACCAGCCAGAGTACCAATCAGCCCCAGCATTTT	CATSQSTNQPQHF
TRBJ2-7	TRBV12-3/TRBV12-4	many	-	TGTGCCAGCAGCCAGACCCCCTACGAGCAGTACTTC	CASSQTPYEQYF
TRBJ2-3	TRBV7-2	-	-	TGTGCCAGCAGCCAGATGGTAGGCAGGGGCGCAGATACGCAGTATTTT	CASSQMVGRGADTQYF
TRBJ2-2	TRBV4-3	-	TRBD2	TGCGCCAGCAGCCCCTCCGGCTGGGCGGGAGGGTACGGCGGGGAGCTGTTTTTT	CASSPSGWAGGYGGELFF
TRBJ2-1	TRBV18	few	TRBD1	TGTGCCAGCTCACGTCAATGGACAGGGGCGGGCAATGAGCAGTTCTTC	CASSRQWTGAGNEQFF
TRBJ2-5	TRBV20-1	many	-	TGCAGTGCTAGACGAGGAGCCCGCCAAGAGACCCAGTACTTC	CSARRGARQETQYF
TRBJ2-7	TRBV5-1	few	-	TGCGCCAGCAGCTTGGGGCACCCCTACGAGCAGTACTTC	CASSLGHPYEQYF
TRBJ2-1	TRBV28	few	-	TGTGCCAGCAGCCCTCTCACGGGCGACTACAATGAGCAGTTCTTC	CASSPLTGDYNEQFF
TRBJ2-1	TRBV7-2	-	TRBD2	TGTGCCAGCAGCTTAATAGCGGGGGCGCTATACAATGAGCAGTTCTTC	CASSLIAGALYNEQFF
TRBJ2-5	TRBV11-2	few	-	TGTGCCAGCAGCTTATTGTCGGGTGTGTCGGTCCAGTACTTC	CASSLLSGVSVQYF
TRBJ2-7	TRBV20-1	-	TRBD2	TGCAGTGCTAGGGAGTTCCTTAGCGGGAGGTCCTACGAGCAGTACTTC	CSAREFLSGRSYEQYF
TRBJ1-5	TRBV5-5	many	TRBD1	TGTGCCAGCAGCTTGGTGGCAGGGGGACACAATCAGCCCCAGCATTTT	CASSLVAGGHNQPQHF
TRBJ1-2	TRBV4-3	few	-	TGCGCCAGCAGCCAAGCACACCCGGGGAACTATGGCTACACCTTC	CASSQAHPGNYGYTF
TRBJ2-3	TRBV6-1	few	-	TGTGCCAGCAGTGGGGCGCGGCCGGGAGGCACAGATACGCAGTATTTT	CASSGARPGGTDTQYF
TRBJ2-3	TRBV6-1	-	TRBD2	TGTGCCAGCAGAAGAACTAGCGGTGCTAGCACAGATACGCAGTATTTT	CASRRTSGASTDTQYF
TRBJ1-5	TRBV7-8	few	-	TGTGCCAGCACGCTAGAACTTAGCAATCAGCCCCAGCATTTT	CASTLELSNQPQHF